This TCR beta chain was sequenced for a study of early T cells in non-severe SARS-CoV-2 infection. Across the study: Sequencing used unsorted whole-blood bulk RNA, so chains lack pairing.

This CDR3 has 16 amino acids. Trimming removed 1 base from V and 5 bases from J, with 14 bases in between. Germline V gene data show CDR1 as SGHAT and CDR2 as FQNNGV. Attachment of unique molecular identifiers was made to individual cDNA molecules. TCRdb re-derived calls from the 5' RACE reads in MiXCR, one entry per CDR3 protein. Of over 80,000 distinct CDR3 sequences in the sample, 14% to 15% were seen once. Study findings and constraints: Matching results from VDJdb favored anti-spike CD8 responses, leaving private and CD4 specificities undetected.

This clonotype was found many times. Its antigen is currently unknown. This TCR derives from an adult who was a healthcare worker with PCR-confirmed SARS-CoV-2 infection or an uninfected control (not recorded which). Sequencing was performed on whole blood. This chain links TRBV11-2 with TRBJ2-2, with unresolved D. CDR3 DNA: TGTGCCAGCAGCTTAGCCCCTAAAGGGAAGACCGGGGAGCTGTTTTTT. Translated: CASSLAPKGKTGELFF. The complete variable domain, with remaining parts taken from reference TRBV11-2 and TRBJ2-2, reads EAGVAQSPRYKIIEKRQSVAFWCNPISGHATLYWYQQILGQGPKLLIQFQNNGVVDDSQLPKDRFSAERLKGVDSTLKIQPAKLEDSAVYLCASSLAPKGKTGELFFGEGSRLTVL.